The 20 T cell receptor beta chains below come from one sample, sequenced in a study of CD8+ T cells in alopecia areata. RNA was isolated and reverse transcribed to cDNA, the sequencing template. Generated by immunoSEQ multiplex PCR, the TCRdb table keeps only in-frame clones and is missing some. The data hold under 350,000 clones, with roughly 64% observed a single time. Treatment specified: oral pan-JAK inhibitor, 5-10 mg twice daily. Sample: CD4+ T cells sorted from blood, taken at week 24, from a patient treated with tofacitinib. These receptors originate from a human donor with alopecia areata.

V and J are TRBV5-1 and TRBJ2-3; TRBD2 matches at 13 bases. CDR3 length: 15 residues. The germline V gene encodes CDR1 SGHRS and CDR2 YFSETQ. V dropped 4 bases and J dropped 3; count of bases not matched to a gene: 2. CDR3 nucleotide sequence: TGCGCCAGCAGCAAGGGACTAGCGGGAACAGATACGCAGTATTTT. Residues: CASSKGLAGTDTQYF.

This chain joins TRBV19 and TRBJ2-7; D is ambiguous. The CDR3 spans 12 residues. V lost 4 bases and J lost 4, with 8 bases in between. Germline-derived CDR1 and CDR2 are LNHDA and SQIVND (reference sequence). The CDR3 protein is CASSSQSYEQYF. CDR3 DNA sequence: TGTGCCAGTAGTAGCCAGTCGTACGAGCAGTACTTC.

This rearrangement joins TRBV11-2 to TRBJ2-5; D gene unclear. The V and J ends lost 1 base and 6 bases respectively, with 9 bases between them. CDR3 length: 13 residues. Germline V gene data show CDR1 as SGHAT and CDR2 as FQNNGV. CDR3 amino acids: CASSLGDHKTQYF. DNA of the CDR3: TGTGCCAGCAGCTTAGGGGATCACAAGACCCAGTACTTC.

The chain recombines TRBV19 with TRBJ1-5, with D perhaps matching TRBD1 (6 bases). The germline CDR1 and CDR2 sequences are LNHDA and SQIVND (reference sequence). The V end was cut by 7 bases, the J end by 9 bases, with 16 bases between. The CDR3 runs to 13 residues. CDR3 sequence: CASTADRQGPQHF. The CDR3 nucleotides read TGTGCCAGTACTGCGGACAGACAAGGGCCCCAGCATTTT.

This chain links TRBV29-1 with TRBJ1-1; D call uncertain. Germline V lookup: CDR1 SQVTM, CDR2 ANQGSEA. The CDR3 length is 12 residues. V was cut by 5 bases and J by 0 bases, with 7 bases left in between. CDR3 region: CSVRRVNTEAFF. The CDR3, as DNA: TGCAGCGTTCGGCGGGTGAACACTGAAGCTTTCTTT.

V gene TRBV30 combines with J gene TRBJ1-1, with TRBD1 as a possible D gene (6 bases). Trimming took off 3 bases at V and 1 base at J, with 9 bases between the two ends. CDR3 length: 13 amino acids. Germline CDR1 reads GTSNPN; CDR2 reads SVGIG (reference sequence). For the CDR3, the DNA is TGTGCCTGGAGATCGGGACAGAACACTGAAGCTTTCTTT. It translates to CAWRSGQNTEAFF.

The gene calls are TRBV29-1 and TRBJ2-5, with D possibly being TRBD1 (7 bases). In germline, CDR1 is SQVTM, CDR2 ANQGSEA. The CDR3 is made up of 15 amino acids. The ends were cut back, 2 bases at V and 7 bases at J, with 20 bases in the middle. The CDR3 DNA follows: TGCAGCGTTGAAAGGGTGGGCAGGGGGGCCGGGACCCAGTACTTC. Its translation: CSVERVGRGAGTQYF.

The chain joins TRBV2 to TRBJ1-5, with 7 bases lining up with TRBD1. This CDR3 region has 16 residues. The trim removed 0 bases at V and 0 bases at J, leaving 2 bases unmatched. The germline V gene has CDR1 SNHLY and CDR2 FYNNEI. The CDR3 DNA reads as TGTGCCAGCAGTGAAGCAGGGGGCGTTAGCAATCAGCCCCAGCATTTT. Its protein is CASSEAGGVSNQPQHF.

V gene TRBV9 combines with J gene TRBJ2-1, with D perhaps TRBD2 (5 bases). Germline values: CDR1 SGDLS, CDR2 YYNGEE. The CDR3 is 15 amino acids. V was clipped by 3 bases and J by 7 bases, with 17 bases between them. CDR3 in DNA: TGTGCCAGCAGCGCCGAAGCCCCACTAGTTAATGAGCAGTTCTTC. It is translated as CASSAEAPLVNEQFF.

This clone was seen a handful of times. The rearrangement links TRBV19 to TRBJ1-5; perhaps TRBD1 as D (5 bases). This CDR3 spans 15 amino acids. V was shortened by 5 bases and J by 9 bases, with 20 bases between the two germline ends. Germline V lookup: CDR1 LNHDA, CDR2 SQIVND (reference sequence). CDR3 in DNA: TGTGCCAGTAGTGCGACAAGACAGTACACAGCGCCCCAGCATTTT. Protein sequence: CASSATRQYTAPQHF.

About this clone: The final CDR3 position lacks the conserved phenylalanine or tryptophan, pointing to a likely read error. The limits of the CDR3 on the DNA are not certain, so only TCRdb's listed CDR3 is given. The chain links TRBV20-1 to TRBJ1-4. Per germline, CDR1 DFQATT and CDR2 SNEGSKA (reference sequence). The CDR3 totals 9 residues, both ends included. The CDR3 reads CSAREGGLL.

The V and J genes are TRBV30 and TRBJ1-6; 11 bases are shared with TRBD1. The CDR3 is made up of 13 amino acids. V lost 8 bases to trimming and J lost 6 bases; unmatched junction nucleotides: 3. Germline loops: CDR1 GTSNPN, CDR2 SVGIG (reference sequence). As DNA, the CDR3 is TGTGCCGGACAGGGGGCCCCTAATTCACCCCTCCACTTT. It encodes CAGQGAPNSPLHF.

This clone came up a few times. The chain links TRBV29-1 to TRBJ2-7; D may be TRBD1 or TRBD2 (5 bases each). The CDR3 runs to 15 residues. Germline loops: CDR1 SQVTM, CDR2 ANQGSEA. Trimming left V 7 bases short and J 5 bases short, with 24 bases between. Written as DNA, the CDR3 is TGCAGCGCCGCCCTGCGGACCGGGACCCCCCACGAGCAGTACTTC. Its protein is CSAALRTGTPHEQYF.

The genes are TRBV4-1 and TRBJ1-1, with 9 bases identical to TRBD1. With 1 base clipped from V and 7 bases from J, the junction kept 10 bases outside the gene matches. The CDR3 consists of 16 residues. Germline V gives CDR1 MGHRA, CDR2 YSYEKL. Written as DNA, the CDR3 is TGCGCCAGCAGCCAAGGACGGGCGAGGGGACAGGGTGAAGCTTTCTTT. Its protein is CASSQGRARGQGEAFF.

The chain is built from TRBV30 and TRBJ2-3; D gene ambiguous. The CDR3 has 12 residues. V gave up 2 bases and J gave up 4 bases, with 7 bases separating them. Germline CDR1 reads GTSNPN; CDR2 reads SVGIG (reference sequence). The CDR3, as DNA: TGTGCCTGGAGTCCTCGCCCAGATACGCAGTATTTT. This sequence encodes CAWSPRPDTQYF. The complete variable domain, with remaining parts taken from reference TRBV30 and TRBJ2-3, reads SQTIHQWPATLVQPVGSPLSLECTVEGTSNPNLYWYRQAAGRGLQLLFYSVGIGQISSEVPQNLSASRPQDRQFILSSKKLLLSDSGFYLCAWSPRPDTQYFGPGTRLTVL.

The V and J genes are TRBV30 and TRBJ1-5, with D possibly matching TRBD1 (5 bases). V was clipped by 1 base and J by 6 bases, with 10 bases between them. This CDR3 has 13 residues. Looked up from germline, CDR1 is GTSNPN and CDR2 is SVGIG (reference sequence). The CDR3 reads CAWSDAGSQPQHF. The DNA for the CDR3 is TGTGCCTGGAGTGACGCAGGGAGTCAGCCCCAGCATTTT.

The gene calls are TRBV5-1 and TRBJ2-7, with 9 bases fitting TRBD1. Germline CDR1 is SGHRS and CDR2 is YFSETQ. The CDR3 totals 15 residues. The trim removed 3 bases at V and 5 bases at J, leaving 9 bases unmatched. This chain's CDR3 is CASSSRDRVVDEQYF. CDR3 in DNA: TGCGCCAGCAGCTCCCGGGACAGGGTCGTAGACGAGCAGTACTTC. Full variable domain (remainder filled in from reference TRBV5-1 and TRBJ2-7): KAGVTQTPRYLIKTRGQQVTLSCSPISGHRSVSWYQQTPGQGLQFLFEYFSETQRNKGNFPGRFSGRQFSNSRSEMNVSTLELGDSALYLCASSSRDRVVDEQYFGPGTRLTVT.

The chain joins TRBV30 to TRBJ1-2; D gene unclear. The CDR3 loop spans 14 amino acids. V shed 1 base and J shed 1 base, with 10 bases lying between them. Per the germline V gene, CDR1 is GTSNPN and CDR2 is SVGIG (reference sequence). CDR3 in amino acids: CAWSGKVLNYGYTF. The DNA for the CDR3 is TGTGCCTGGAGTGGAAAGGTCCTTAACTATGGCTACACCTTC.

This clone was observed a few times. This chain connects TRBV9 to TRBJ2-2; D may be TRBD1 (6 bases). V was clipped by 0 bases and J by 7 bases, with 13 bases between them. CDR1 is SGDLS and CDR2 is YYNGEE in the germline V gene. The CDR3 covers 15 residues. In nucleotides, the CDR3 is TGTGCCAGCAGCGTAGAGTGGACAGTAAGCGGGGAGCTGTTTTTT. Translating it yields CASSVEWTVSGELFF.

The chain carries TRBV6-5 and TRBJ2-1, with TRBD2 identical over 11 bases. Germline trimming cut 0 bases from V and 13 bases from J; bases unmatched to any gene: 5. The CDR3 runs to 14 residues. CDR1 MNHEY and CDR2 SVGAGI come from the germline V gene. CDR3 loop: CASSYSASGGSQFF. The CDR3 nucleotides read TGTGCCAGCAGTTACTCGGCTAGCGGGGGGTCCCAGTTCTTC.